A selection of T cell receptor beta chains follows, all from one sample in a study of OX40 agonist ivuxolimab in advanced cancers. Generated by immunoSEQ multiplex PCR, the TCRdb table keeps only in-frame clones and is missing some. Among 90,000 or so clones listed, roughly 90% were seen once. Sequencing was performed on CD4+ or CD8+ T cells sorted from blood, taken in a trial of the OX40 agonist ivuxolimab. These receptors were obtained from an adult with an advanced solid tumor such as melanoma, head and neck, liver or kidney cancer. CDR3s include the opening cysteine and the closing phenylalanine or tryptophan. The D gene is left open where the match is weak. Size values are once, few and many counts, or a class for expanded clones, and some rows have none.

TRBV29-1	TRBJ2-1	TRBD2	-	TGCAGCGCCCGACTAGCGGGAGGGCCGGTTGAGCAGTTCTTC	CSARLAGGPVEQFF
TRBV21-1	TRBJ1-1	-	-	TGTGCCAGCAGCGCTCCTCACAGGGTATCCAGGACTGAAGCTTTCTTT	CASSAPHRVSRTEAFF
TRBV6-9	TRBJ1-5	-	-	TGTGCCACGGGCGGCTTCAATCAGCCCCAGCATTTT	CATGGFNQPQHF
TRBV11-2	TRBJ2-3	-	-	TGTGCCAGCAGCTCTCGTGGAGATACGCAGTATTTT	CASSSRGDTQYF
TRBV7-2	TRBJ1-5	-	-	TGTGCCAGCAGCCAGGACAAGGCCGTTACGCCCCAGCATTTT	CASSQDKAVTPQHF
TRBV30	TRBJ2-2	TRBD2	-	TGTGCCTGGACCCTACTAGCGGGAGGCAACACCGGGGAGCTGTTTTTT	CAWTLLAGGNTGELFF
TRBV5-1	TRBJ2-6	TRBD1	-	TGCGCCAGCACTTCACCTCCGGGACAGAGCTCTGGGGCCAACGTCCTGACTTTC	CASTSPPGQSSGANVLTF
TRBV4-1	TRBJ2-4	-	-	TGCGCCAGCAGCCAAGAAAGCACGGGACCGAACATTCAGTACTTC	CASSQESTGPNIQYF
TRBV6-6	TRBJ2-2	TRBD2	-	TGTGCCAGCAGACCCCTAGCGGGAACCGGGGAGCTGTTTTTT	CASRPLAGTGELFF
TRBV7-2	TRBJ2-1	-	once	TGTGCCAGCAGCTTAGGTGGGACGACCTCCTACAATGAGCAGTTCTTC	CASSLGGTTSYNEQFF
TRBV2	TRBJ2-4	-	once	TGTGCCAGCAGTGACCGGGACACAATTCAGTACTTC	CASSDRDTIQYF
TRBV5-1	TRBJ1-3	-	-	TGCGCCAGCAGCTTGTCGGGACGTGACACCATATATTTT	CASSLSGRDTIYF
TRBV5-1	TRBJ2-1	-	-	TGCGCCAGCAGCTTGGGAGGAGCAAACTACAATGAGCAGTTCTTC	CASSLGGANYNEQFF
TRBV27	TRBJ2-1	-	-	TGTGCCAGCAGTGGAGTCCGGGGTGGCGATGAGCAGTTCTTC	CASSGVRGGDEQFF
TRBV5-5	TRBJ2-3	-	-	TGTGCCAGCAGCTTGGCCGCCGCTAGCACAGATACGCAGTATTTT	CASSLAAASTDTQYF
TRBV29-1	TRBJ2-7	-	-	TGCAGCGCGGAGGGACTGACAACCTACGAGCAGTACTTC	CSAEGLTTYEQYF
TRBV10-1	TRBJ2-2	TRBD2	few	TGCGCCAGCAGTATGCGGGAGGCCGGGGACACCGGGGAGCTGTTTTTT	CASSMREAGDTGELFF
TRBV28	TRBJ2-7	-	-	TGTGCCAGCAGTTTAATGATCGCTACCTCCTACGAGCAGTACTTC	CASSLMIATSYEQYF
TRBV5-1	TRBJ2-2	-	-	TGCGCCAGCAGCTATCAATCCCGTGACCCACCCGGGGAGCTGTTTTTT	CASSYQSRDPPGELFF
TRBV5-6	TRBJ1-2	-	-	TGTGCCAGCAGCTTGTCACCGCTGATCTATGGCTACACCTTC	CASSLSPLIYGYTF